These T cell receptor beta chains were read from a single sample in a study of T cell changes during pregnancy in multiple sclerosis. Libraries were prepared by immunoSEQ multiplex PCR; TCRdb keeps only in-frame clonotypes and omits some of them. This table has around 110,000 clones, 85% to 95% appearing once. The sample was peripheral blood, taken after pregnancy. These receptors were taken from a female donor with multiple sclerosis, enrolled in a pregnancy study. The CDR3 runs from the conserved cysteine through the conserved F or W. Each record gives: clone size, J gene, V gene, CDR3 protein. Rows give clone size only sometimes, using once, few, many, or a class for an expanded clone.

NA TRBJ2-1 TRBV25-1 CASSDAGTSNEQFF
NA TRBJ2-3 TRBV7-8 CASSLILSGPTDTQYF
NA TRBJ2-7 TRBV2 CASSAGVGHEQYF
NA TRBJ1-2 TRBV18 CASSPNAGTTANYGYTF
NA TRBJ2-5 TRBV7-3 CASSLTERTGTVHF
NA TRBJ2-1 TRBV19 CASSIARLASNEQFF
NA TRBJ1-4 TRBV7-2 CASSRGVGGNNEKLFF
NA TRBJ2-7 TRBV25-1 CASSVFTSGEQYF
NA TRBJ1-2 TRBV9 CASSAGTGRYGYTF
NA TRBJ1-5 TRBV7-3 CASSLNRGQPQHF
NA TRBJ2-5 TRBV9 CASSRAGEETQYF
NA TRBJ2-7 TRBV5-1 CASSLRTSGSHEQYF
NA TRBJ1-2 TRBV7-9 CASSLRDSYGYTF
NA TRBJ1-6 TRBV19 CASTETGDNSPLHF
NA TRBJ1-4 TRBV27 CASSGQGVGKLFF
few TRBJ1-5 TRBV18 CASSPAEHNQPQHF
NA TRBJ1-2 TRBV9 CASSVAGQGFNYGYTF
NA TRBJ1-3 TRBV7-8 CASSPDRAHAGNTIYF
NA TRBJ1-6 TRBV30 CAWRGTGGDAGPLHF